This T cell receptor beta chain derives from a study of sequential checkpoint blockade in melanoma. The wider study: Patients were randomized 1:1 to nivolumab-then-ipilimumab or ipilimumab-then-nivolumab first-line. DNA from some 84 pretreatment tumor samples underwent TCRβ immunosequencing. Roughly 20 patients had tumor biopsies before treatment and at week 13.

This table comes from immunoSEQ multiplex PCR, and its TCRdb copy is limited to in-frame clones, with some not included. The sample shows about 11,000 clones, roughly 28% of them seen only once. This clone was detected a few times. As yet, its antigen is unknown. Per the germline V gene, CDR1 is SNHLY and CDR2 is FYNNEI. The V and J ends lost 10 bases and 2 bases respectively, with 14 bases between them. The CDR3 loop spans 14 amino acids. Notes on the study in general: T-cell fraction and clonality followed PD-L1 and CD8+ counts, not mutational load.

The treatment was: randomized to nivolumab then ipilimumab (arm A) or the reverse (arm B). Material: tumor tissue (inferred from file names), obtained from a patient given nivolumab and ipilimumab in sequence. This chain uses TRBV2 with TRBJ1-4; TRBD1 might be the D (6 bases). This receptor was taken from a human donor with melanoma. For the CDR3, the DNA is TGTGCCAAACAGGGAGACAGGACTAATGAAAAACTGTTTTTT. Translation gives CAKQGDRTNEKLFF. Using reference TRBV2 and TRBJ1-4 for the parts outside the CDR3, the full variable domain is EPEVTQTPSHQVTQMGQEVILRCVPISNHLYFYWYRQILGQKVEFLVSFYNNEISEKSEIFDDQFSVERPDGSNFTLKIRSTKLEDSAMYFCAKQGDRTNEKLFFGSGTQLSVL.